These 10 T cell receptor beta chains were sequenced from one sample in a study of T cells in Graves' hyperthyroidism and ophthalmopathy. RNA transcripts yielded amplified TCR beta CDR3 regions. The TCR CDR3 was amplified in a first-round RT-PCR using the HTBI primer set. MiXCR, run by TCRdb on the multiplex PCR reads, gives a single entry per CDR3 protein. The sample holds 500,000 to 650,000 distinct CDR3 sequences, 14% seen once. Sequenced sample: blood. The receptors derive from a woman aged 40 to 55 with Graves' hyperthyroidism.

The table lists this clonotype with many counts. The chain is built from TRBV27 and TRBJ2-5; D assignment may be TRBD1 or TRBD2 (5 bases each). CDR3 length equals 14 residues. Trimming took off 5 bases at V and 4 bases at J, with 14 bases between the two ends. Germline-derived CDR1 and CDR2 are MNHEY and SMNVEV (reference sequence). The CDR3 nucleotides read TGTGCCAGCAGTCCGTATGGGGGTGGAGAGACCCAGTACTTC. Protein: CASSPYGGGETQYF.

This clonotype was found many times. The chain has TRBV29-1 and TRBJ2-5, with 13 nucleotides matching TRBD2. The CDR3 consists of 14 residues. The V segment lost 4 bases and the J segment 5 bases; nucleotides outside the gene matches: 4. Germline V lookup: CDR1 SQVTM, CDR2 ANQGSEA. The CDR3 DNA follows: TGCAGCGTTGGACTAGCGGGAGGTGGGGAGACCCAGTACTTC. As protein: CSVGLAGGGETQYF. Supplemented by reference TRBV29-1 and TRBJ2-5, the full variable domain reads SAVISQKPSRDICQRGTSLTIQCQVDSQVTMMFWYRQQPGQSLTLIATANQGSEATYESGFVIDKFPISRPNLTFSTLTVSNMSPEDSSIYLCSVGLAGGGETQYFGPGTRLLVL.

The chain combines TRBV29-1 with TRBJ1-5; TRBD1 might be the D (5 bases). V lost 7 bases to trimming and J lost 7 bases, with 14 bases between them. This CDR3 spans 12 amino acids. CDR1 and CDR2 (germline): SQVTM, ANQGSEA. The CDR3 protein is CSAGTGGQPQHF. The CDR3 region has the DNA TGCAGCGCCGGGACCGGGGGGCAGCCCCAGCATTTT.

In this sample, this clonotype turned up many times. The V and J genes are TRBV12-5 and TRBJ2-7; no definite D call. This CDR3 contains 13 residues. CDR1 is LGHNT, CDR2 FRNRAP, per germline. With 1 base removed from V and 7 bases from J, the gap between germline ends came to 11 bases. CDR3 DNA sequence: TGTGCTAGTGGTTTGGGTCAGGATTCGGAGCAGTACTTC. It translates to CASGLGQDSEQYF.

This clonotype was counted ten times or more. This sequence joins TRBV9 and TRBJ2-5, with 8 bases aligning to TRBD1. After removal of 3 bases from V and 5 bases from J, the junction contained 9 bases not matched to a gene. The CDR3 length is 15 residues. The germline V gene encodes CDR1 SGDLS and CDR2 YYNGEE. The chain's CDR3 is CASSDDRAGGETQYF. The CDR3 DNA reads TGTGCCAGCAGCGACGACAGGGCAGGGGGCGAGACCCAGTACTTC.

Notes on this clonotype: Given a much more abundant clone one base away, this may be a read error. This chain's CDR3 is CASGSVSAYNEQFF. The CDR3 DNA is TGTGCCAGCGGCTCGGTCAGCGCTTACAATGAGCAGTTCTTC. This sequence joins TRBV14 and TRBJ2-1; the D is unclear. The CDR3 totals 14 residues. Germline CDR1 reads SGHDN; CDR2 reads FVKESK. V was pared by 8 bases and J by 4 bases, with 15 bases between.

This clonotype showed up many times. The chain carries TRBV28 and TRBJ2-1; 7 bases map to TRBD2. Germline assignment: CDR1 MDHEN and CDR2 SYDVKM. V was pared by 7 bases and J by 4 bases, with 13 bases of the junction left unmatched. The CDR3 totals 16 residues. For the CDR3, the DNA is TGTGCCAGCACCGACTCCGGGACTACCCCTTACAATGAGCAGTTCTTC. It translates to CASTDSGTTPYNEQFF.

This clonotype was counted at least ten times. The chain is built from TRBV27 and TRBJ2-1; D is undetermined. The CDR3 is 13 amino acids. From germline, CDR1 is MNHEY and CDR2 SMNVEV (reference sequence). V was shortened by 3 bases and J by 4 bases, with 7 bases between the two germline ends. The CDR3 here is CASSFLGYNEQFF. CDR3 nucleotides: TGTGCCAGCAGTTTTTTAGGATACAATGAGCAGTTCTTC.

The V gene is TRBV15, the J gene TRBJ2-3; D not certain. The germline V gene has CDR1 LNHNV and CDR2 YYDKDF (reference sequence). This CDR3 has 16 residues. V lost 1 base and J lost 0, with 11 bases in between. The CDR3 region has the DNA TGTGCCACCAGCAGAGGGTGGGAAACCAGCACAGATACGCAGTATTTT. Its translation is CATSRGWETSTDTQYF. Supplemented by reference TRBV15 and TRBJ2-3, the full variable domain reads DAMVIQNPRYQVTQFGKPVTLSCSQTLNHNVMYWYQQKSSQAPKLLFHYYDKDFNNEADTPDNFQSRRPNTSFCFLDIRSPGLGDTAMYLCATSRGWETSTDTQYFGPGTRLTVL.

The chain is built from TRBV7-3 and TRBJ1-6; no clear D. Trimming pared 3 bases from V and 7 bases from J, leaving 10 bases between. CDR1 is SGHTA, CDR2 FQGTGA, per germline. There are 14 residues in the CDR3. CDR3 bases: TGTGCCAGCAGCTTGGCCGAAATGAATTCACCCCTCCACTTT. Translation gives CASSLAEMNSPLHF. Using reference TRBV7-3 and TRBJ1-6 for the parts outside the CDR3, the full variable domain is GAGVSQTPSNKVTEKGKYVELRCDPISGHTALYWYRQSLGQGPEFLIYFQGTGAADDSGLPNDRFFAVRPEGSVSTLKIQRTERGDSAVYLCASSLAEMNSPLHFGNGTRLTVT.